The 29 T cell receptor beta chains presented below share a single source sample, sequenced in a study of cytomegalovirus exposure and HLA in healthy donors. A multiplex PCR was run with 60 Vbeta primers and 13 Jbeta primers. Profiled with immunoSEQ multiplex PCR; TCRdb holds only in-frame clones, not every one. The sample includes about 90,000 clones, just over 65% of them seen just once. Material for sequencing was PBMCs. Every receptor here comes from a man aged 25-45 years in good health and CMV-seronegative.

With regard to this clone: Other DNA variants within this sample encode the same CDR3. This rearrangement joins TRBV7-9 to TRBJ2-7; 8 bases match TRBD1. CDR1 is SEHNR and CDR2 is FQNEAQ in the germline V gene (reference sequence). This CDR3 has 13 residues. Trimming removed 2 bases from V and 6 bases from J; junction bases left unmatched: 3. The CDR3 protein is CASSLLQGGEQYF. For the CDR3, the DNA is TGTGCCAGCAGCTTATTACAGGGGGGCGAGCAGTACTTC.

The chain joins TRBV4-2 to TRBJ1-1; the match to TRBD1 covers 8 bases. The CDR3 length is 16 residues. The J segment lost 5 bases and the V segment lost 2 bases, leaving 10 bases of the junction unmatched. CDR1 is LGHNA and CDR2 is YNFKEQ in the germline V gene. The CDR3 region is CASSQQQLTGGTEAFF. The DNA of the CDR3 is TGTGCCAGCAGCCAACAGCAGCTCACAGGGGGAACTGAAGCTTTCTTT.

This chain joins TRBV6-1 and TRBJ2-7; no clear D gene. The germline CDR1 and CDR2 sequences are MNHNS and SASEGT. The CDR3 consists of 11 residues. V lost 6 bases to trimming and J lost 4 bases, with 7 bases between them. The CDR3 DNA is TGTGCCAGCAGCACTTCGTACGAGCAGTACTTC. The encoded protein is CASSTSYEQYF.

The rearrangement links TRBV29-1 to TRBJ2-5, with 9 bases lining up with TRBD2. V trimming: 3 bases; J trimming: 2 bases; junction bases outside the gene matches: 4. CDR3 length: 14 residues. The germline CDR1 and CDR2 sequences are SQVTM and ANQGSEA. The CDR3 region has the DNA TGCAGCGTTGATGGTGGACTAGCGCAAGAGACCCAGTACTTC. Translated, it gives CSVDGGLAQETQYF.

This sequence joins TRBV5-1 and TRBJ2-7; the match to TRBD1 covers 9 bases. The V segment lost 0 bases and the J segment 5 bases; nucleotides outside the gene matches: 9. The CDR3 loop spans 16 amino acids. CDR1 and CDR2 from the germline V gene are SGHRS and YFSETQ. CDR3 sequence (DNA): TGCGCCAGCAGCTTGGGTATGGGGACAGGGCGCAACGAGCAGTACTTC. The encoded protein is CASSLGMGTGRNEQYF.

The V call is TRBV9, the J call TRBJ2-6; tentatively, D is TRBD2 (6 bases). The CDR3 runs to 19 residues. Trimming left V 4 bases short and J 1 base short, with 21 bases between. CDR1 and CDR2 (germline): SGDLS, YYNGEE. The CDR3 nucleotides are TGTGCCAGCAGCCCCCGGGACTCCCCTCTTCGATCTGGGGCCAACGTCCTGACTTTC. It encodes CASSPRDSPLRSGANVLTF.

This clone was seen more than once but under ten times. V is TRBV5-4 and J is TRBJ2-3; TRBD1 matches 7 bases. The CDR3 runs to 14 residues. Germline V CDR1 and CDR2: SGHNT, YYREEE (reference sequence). Trimming removed 1 base from V and 4 bases from J; junction bases left unmatched: 3. The CDR3 DNA is TGTGCCAGCAGCTTGAAAACAGGGGCAGATACGCAGTATTTT. As protein: CASSLKTGADTQYF.

The chain joins TRBV27 to TRBJ1-5; a weak D match, TRBD1 (6 bases). V lost 5 bases and J 7 bases, leaving 12 bases between the germline ends. Germline V gene sequence: CDR1 MNHEY, CDR2 SMNVEV (reference sequence). CDR3 size: 13 residues. CDR3 in DNA: TGTGCCAGCAGTCTCTTGACAGGCCAGCCCCAGCATTTT. The encoded protein is CASSLLTGQPQHF.

V and J are TRBV7-8 and TRBJ2-3; the match to TRBD2 covers 7 bases. Trimming cost V 5 bases and J 1 base; bases outside gene matches: 3. The CDR3 runs 14 residues. Germline CDR1 reads SGHVS; CDR2 reads FQNEAQ. CDR3 coding DNA: TGTGCCAGCAGCGTAACTAGCGGCACAGATACGCAGTATTTT. Translating gives CASSVTSGTDTQYF.

This chain links TRBV7-3 with TRBJ1-6; no clear D. The CDR3 sequence is 13 residues long. V dropped 5 bases and J dropped 9 bases, with 11 bases sitting between them. CDR1 is SGHTA, CDR2 FQGTGA, per germline. CDR3 protein: CASSRVMGSPLHF. As DNA, the CDR3 is TGTGCCAGCAGCCGGGTTATGGGTTCACCCCTCCACTTT.

The gene calls are TRBV6-1 and TRBJ2-5; weak D call: TRBD2 (5 bases). V was cut by 5 bases and J by 2 bases, with 12 bases left in between. There are 14 residues in the CDR3. CDR1 and CDR2 from the germline V gene are MNHNS and SASEGT. CDR3 protein: CASSKGRGQETQYF. The CDR3 nucleotides are TGTGCCAGCAGTAAGGGTCGGGGTCAAGAGACCCAGTACTTC.

DNA of the CDR3: TGCGCCAGCAGCCCTATCAAGCTAGCGGGAGGGGATAATGAGCAGTTCTTC. It codes for CASSPIKLAGGDNEQFF. The rearrangement uses TRBV4-1 and TRBJ2-1; 12 nucleotides align to TRBD2. Germline CDR1 is MGHRA and CDR2 is YSYEKL. This CDR3 is 17 amino acids long. With 4 bases clipped from V and 7 bases from J, the junction kept 11 bases outside the gene matches.

The chain employs TRBV7-3 and TRBJ2-1; 8 bases align to TRBD2. The CDR3 length is 14 residues. Germline-derived CDR1 and CDR2 are SGHTA and FQGTGA. Trimming at V came to 3 bases and at J to 6 bases, leaving 4 bases not matched to a gene. CDR3 bases: TGTGCCAGCAGCTTCGCGGGGGGAATCAATGAGCAGTTCTTC. Translating gives CASSFAGGINEQFF.

V gene TRBV28 combines with J gene TRBJ1-6; the match to TRBD1 covers 7 bases. The germline gives CDR1 MDHEN, CDR2 SYDVKM. V trimming: 5 bases; J trimming: 6 bases; junction bases outside the gene matches: 10. This CDR3 is 16 amino acids long. The CDR3 region has the DNA TGTGCCAGCAGTAATCGACAGGGCTTACTTAATTCACCCCTCCACTTT. This codes for CASSNRQGLLNSPLHF.

The CDR3 loop reads CASSQMTGTGYWEQYF. The DNA for the CDR3 is TGTGCCAGCAGCCAGATGACCGGGACAGGCTATTGGGAGCAGTACTTC. The J gene is TRBJ2-7, the V gene TRBV6-6, with 8 positions matching TRBD1. Germline assignment: CDR1 MNHNY and CDR2 SVGAGI (reference sequence). The CDR3 spans 16 residues. J gave up 7 bases and V 6 bases, and 17 bases lay outside the gene matches.

This chain links TRBV5-4 with TRBJ2-1; 9 bases map to TRBD2. V dropped 0 bases and J dropped 9; count of bases not matched to a gene: 7. The germline V gene has CDR1 SGHNT and CDR2 YYREEE (reference sequence). This CDR3 region has 15 residues. The DNA of the CDR3 is TGTGCCAGCAGCTTGGATGCGGGAGGGAAGGGTGAGCAGTTCTTC. Translating it yields CASSLDAGGKGEQFF.

The V call is TRBV19, the J call TRBJ1-1; D uncertain. CDR1 and CDR2 from the germline V gene are LNHDA and SQIVND (reference sequence). V lost 3 bases, J lost 7 bases, and 12 bases lay in between. The CDR3 is 13 residues long. The CDR3 DNA follows: TGTGCCAGTAGTATTTTCCGGGATAATGAAGCTTTCTTT. This encodes CASSIFRDNEAFF.

The chain combines TRBV4-2 with TRBJ1-5, with D unresolved. CDR1 and CDR2 (germline): LGHNA, YNFKEQ. The CDR3 is made up of 13 amino acids. V was trimmed by 2 bases and J by 5 bases, leaving 7 bases between them. As DNA, the CDR3 is TGTGCCAGCAGCCAATCTACGGATCAGCCCCAGCATTTT. It encodes CASSQSTDQPQHF.

V gene TRBV27 combines with J gene TRBJ1-2, with D possibly matching TRBD1 (6 bases). CDR1 is MNHEY and CDR2 is SMNVEV in the germline V gene (reference sequence). Trimming stripped 5 bases from V and 2 bases from J, with 9 bases between. The CDR3 extends over 13 amino acids. Here the CDR3 reads CASSGQRNYGYTF. CDR3 DNA: TGTGCCAGCAGTGGACAGAGAAACTATGGCTACACCTTC.

This chain uses TRBV28 with TRBJ1-5; 8 nucleotides line up with TRBD1. Unmatched junction bases numbered 7, after V lost 5 bases and J lost 4 bases. The CDR3 runs 15 residues. Germline V CDR1 and CDR2: MDHEN, SYDVKM. The CDR3 is CASSQQGDCNQPQHF. For the CDR3, the DNA is TGTGCCAGCAGTCAACAGGGGGATTGTAATCAGCCCCAGCATTTT.

The CDR3: CASSFSGSVTGELFF. The CDR3 region has the DNA TGTGCCAGCAGCTTCAGCGGGTCGGTCACCGGGGAGCTGTTTTTT. V and J are TRBV9 and TRBJ2-2, with a weak D call TRBD2 (6 bases). V lost 4 bases to trimming and J lost 4 bases, with 14 bases between them. The CDR3 spans 15 residues. The germline V gene has CDR1 SGDLS and CDR2 YYNGEE.

The V gene is TRBV5-1, the J gene TRBJ2-1; TRBD1 matches at 9 bases. The CDR3 covers 16 residues. Germline CDR1 reads SGHRS; CDR2 reads YFSETQ. V lost 4 bases and J lost 3; bases outside the gene matches: 8. The DNA for the CDR3 is TGCGCCAGCAGCAAGCAACAGGGGGCCGGCTACAATGAGCAGTTCTTC. Its translation: CASSKQQGAGYNEQFF.

The V and J genes are TRBV19 and TRBJ1-6; D not certain. The CDR3 covers 13 residues. Germline values: CDR1 LNHDA, CDR2 SQIVND (reference sequence). With 5 bases removed from V and 3 bases from J, the gap between germline ends came to 5 bases. CDR3: CASSLSYNSPLHF. As DNA, the CDR3 is TGTGCCAGTAGTCTCAGCTATAATTCACCCCTCCACTTT.

This chain joins TRBV6-5 and TRBJ2-2; D unresolved. The CDR3 runs to 14 residues. Looked up from germline, CDR1 is MNHEY and CDR2 is SVGAGI. V lost 0 bases and J 6 bases, leaving 8 bases between the germline ends. As DNA, the CDR3 is TGTGCCAGCAGTTACTCGGCCGCAGCCGGGGAGCTGTTTTTT. This codes for CASSYSAAAGELFF.

The rearrangement joins TRBV7-2 to TRBJ1-6; TRBD1 might be the D (6 bases). The length of the CDR3 is 15 residues. Germline CDR1 and CDR2: SGHTA and FQGNSA. V was shortened by 5 bases and J by 10 bases, with 18 bases between the two germline ends. The CDR3 is CASSAPDPGASPLHF. As DNA, the CDR3 is TGTGCCAGCAGCGCGCCGGATCCAGGGGCCTCACCCCTCCACTTT.

This chain links TRBV10-3 with TRBJ1-5, with 9 bases that match TRBD1. Germline trimming cut 3 bases from V and 5 bases from J; bases unmatched to any gene: 14. Per the germline V gene, CDR1 is ENHRY and CDR2 is SYGVKD. CDR3 length equals 18 residues. The chain's CDR3 is CAISDFLSGQGEYQPQHF. Written as DNA, the CDR3 is TGTGCCATCAGTGATTTCCTATCGGGACAGGGAGAATATCAGCCCCAGCATTTT.

The chain links TRBV10-3 to TRBJ2-7; 8 bases match TRBD1. This CDR3 comprises 15 residues. From germline, CDR1 is ENHRY and CDR2 SYGVKD. V trimming: 7 bases; J trimming: 5 bases; junction bases outside the gene matches: 13. The CDR3 bases are TGTGCCATCACCCCCCAGGACAGGGAGATCAACGAGCAGTACTTC. Protein sequence: CAITPQDREINEQYF.

The CDR3 sequence is CASSFVTASYEQYF. The DNA of the CDR3 is TGCGCCAGCAGCTTTGTGACAGCGTCCTACGAGCAGTACTTC. The chain links TRBV5-1 to TRBJ2-7; D might be TRBD1 (5 bases). CDR1 and CDR2 (germline): SGHRS, YFSETQ. The ends were cut back, 2 bases at V and 1 base at J, with 10 bases in the middle. The CDR3 loop spans 14 amino acids.

This clone was seen a handful of times. Other DNA sequences in the sample encode the same CDR3. The chain combines TRBV6-4 with TRBJ2-3; 11 bases align to TRBD2. CDR3 size: 14 residues. CDR1 and CDR2 from the germline V gene are MRHNA and SNTAGT. J was trimmed by 6 bases and V by 3 bases; bases with no gene match: 2. The CDR3 DNA sequence: TGTGCCAGCAGTGATAGCGGGGGGGCCGATACGCAGTATTTT. This translates into CASSDSGGADTQYF.